This T cell receptor beta chain stems from a study of monozygotic twins with inflammatory bowel disease. Findings of the study overall: Lower TCRbeta diversity (inverse Simpson) was seen in IBD patients than in healthy co-twins. IBD patients share fewer clonotypes with other people than healthy twins do, especially with disease activity. In the analysis, different T cell subtypes could not be told apart.

To note about this clonotype: Its antigen is as yet unknown.

This CDR3 contains 13 residues. From germline, CDR1 is SGHTA and CDR2 FQGNSA. Eight reactions per sample, run separately, yielded cDNA. No DNA is given; TCRdb re-called the 5' RACE reads and lists each CDR3 protein once. The sample's table shows fewer than 450,000 distinct CDR3 sequences. The receptor's source is a human donor with ulcerative colitis or Crohn's disease, or a healthy co-twin of an affected twin (not recorded which). Sample: blood. V is TRBV7-2 and J is TRBJ2-3. The CDR3 here is CASSQIPTDTQYF.